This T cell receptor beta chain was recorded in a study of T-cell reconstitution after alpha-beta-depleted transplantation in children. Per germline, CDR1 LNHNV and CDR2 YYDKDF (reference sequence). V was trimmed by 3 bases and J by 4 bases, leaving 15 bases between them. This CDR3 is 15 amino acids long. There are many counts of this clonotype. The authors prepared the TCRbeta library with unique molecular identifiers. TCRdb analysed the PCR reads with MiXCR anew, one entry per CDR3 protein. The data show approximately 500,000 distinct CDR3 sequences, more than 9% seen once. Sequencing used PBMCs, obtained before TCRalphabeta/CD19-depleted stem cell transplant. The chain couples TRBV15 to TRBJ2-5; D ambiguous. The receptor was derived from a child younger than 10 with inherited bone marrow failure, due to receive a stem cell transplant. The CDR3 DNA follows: TGTGCCACCAGCAGCCAGCGCCTAGGTGGAGAGACCCAGTACTTC. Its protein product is CATSSQRLGGETQYF.